The 13 T cell receptor beta chains reported below all come from one sample, sequenced in a study of cytomegalovirus exposure and HLA in healthy donors. PCR primers comprised 60 Vbeta and 13 Jbeta primers. Method: immunoSEQ multiplex PCR; TCRdb's copy keeps in-frame clones and lacks some. The record lists about 130,000 clones, of which the ten most abundant hold over 1.5%. The source material was PBMCs. The receptors derive from a woman aged 35 to 49 in good health and CMV-seropositive.

The rearrangement links TRBV7-2 to TRBJ2-1; 11 nucleotides line up with TRBD2. In germline, CDR1 is SGHTA, CDR2 FQGNSA. CDR3 length: 18 residues. V was pared by 4 bases and J by 5 bases, with 13 bases of the junction left unmatched. CDR3 region: CASSWAPIAGGPNNEQFF. In DNA, the CDR3 is TGTGCCAGCAGCTGGGCTCCTATAGCGGGAGGGCCTAACAATGAGCAGTTCTTC.

This chain's CDR3 is CASSFKGVAGANVLTF. The CDR3 bases are TGTGCCAGCAGCTTTAAAGGGGTGGCTGGGGCCAACGTCCTGACTTTC. V and J are TRBV5-6 and TRBJ2-6; D is possibly TRBD1 (5 bases). From germline, CDR1 is SGHDT and CDR2 YYEEEE. Trimming removed 2 bases from V and 2 bases from J, with 11 bases in between. The CDR3 length is 16 residues.

The chain couples TRBV9 to TRBJ2-3; 7 bases align to TRBD1. The trim removed 3 bases at V and 4 bases at J, leaving 5 bases unmatched. CDR3 length: 14 residues. Germline V gene lookup returns CDR1 SGDLS and CDR2 YYNGEE. The CDR3 spells CASSGQGLADTQYF. DNA for the CDR3: TGTGCCAGCAGCGGACAGGGTTTAGCAGATACGCAGTATTTT.

The chain has TRBV10-3 and TRBJ2-1, with 8 bases lining up with TRBD2. This CDR3 has 14 amino acids. With 5 bases clipped from V and 10 bases from J, the junction kept 10 bases outside the gene matches. The V gene's germline CDR1 is ENHRY and CDR2 SYGVKD. The CDR3 nucleotides read TGTGCCATCAGTCCCTCTAGCGGGCGGGTCGAGCAGTTCTTC. It specifies CAISPSSGRVEQFF.

The gene calls are TRBV28 and TRBJ1-2, with 8 bases fitting TRBD1. CDR3 size: 14 residues. Germline lookup yields CDR1 MDHEN and CDR2 SYDVKM. V lost 4 bases to trimming and J lost 3 bases; unmatched junction nucleotides: 4. CDR3: CASSSGGADYGYTF. The CDR3 DNA is TGTGCCAGCAGTTCAGGGGGCGCGGACTATGGCTACACCTTC.

The chain joins TRBV18 to TRBJ1-2; D remains unclear. The CDR3 runs to 14 residues. The germline V gene encodes CDR1 KGHSH and CDR2 LQKENI. Trimming shortened V by 4 bases and J by 1 base, and 10 bases separated the two germline ends. In DNA form, the CDR3 reads TGTGCCAGCTCACTTGATCGGGATAACTATGGCTACACCTTC. Translating it yields CASSLDRDNYGYTF.

This rearrangement joins TRBV7-2 to TRBJ2-1, with 15 bases matching TRBD2. Trimming cost V 1 base and J 7 bases; bases outside gene matches: 11. Germline CDR1 reads SGHTA; CDR2 reads FQGNSA. CDR3 size: 19 residues. CDR3 sequence (DNA): TGTGCCAGCAGCTTAGTGGGACTAGCGGGAGGACCCCTGGGGAATGAGCAGTTCTTC. Encoded protein: CASSLVGLAGGPLGNEQFF.

This chain uses TRBV18 with TRBJ2-3, with a tentative D call TRBD2 (5 bases). The germline CDR1 and CDR2 sequences are KGHSH and LQKENI. V was shortened by 1 base and J by 2 bases, with 13 bases between the two germline ends. The CDR3 length is 16 residues. CDR3 nucleotides: TGTGCCAGCTCACCACGGGTGGGAGATTCCACAGATACGCAGTATTTT. Translated, it gives CASSPRVGDSTDTQYF. The full variable domain, its missing parts supplied by reference TRBV18 and TRBJ2-3, is NAGVMQNPRHLVRRRGQEARLRCSPMKGHSHVYWYRQLPEEGLKFMVYLQKENIIDESGMPKERFSAEFPKEGPSILRIQQVVRGDSAAYFCASSPRVGDSTDTQYFGPGTRLTVL.

The gene calls are TRBV12-5 and TRBJ2-2; 8 bases align to TRBD2. V was clipped by 2 bases and J by 4 bases; unmatched bases: 6. This CDR3 contains 16 residues. Germline loops: CDR1 LGHNT, CDR2 FRNRAP. As DNA, the CDR3 is TGTGCTAGTGGTTTGTTAAGCGGGAGTTCCACCGGGGAGCTGTTTTTT. Encoded protein: CASGLLSGSSTGELFF. Drawing the rest from reference TRBV12-5 and TRBJ2-2, the complete variable domain is DARVTQTPRHKVTEMGQEVTMRCQPILGHNTVFWYRQTMMQGLELLAYFRNRAPLDDSGMPKDRFSAEMPDATLATLKIQPSEPRDSAVYFCASGLLSGSSTGELFFGEGSRLTVL.

The V call is TRBV15, the J call TRBJ2-4; TRBD1 aligns across 10 bases. Germline trimming cut 5 bases from V and 11 bases from J; bases unmatched to any gene: 3. CDR1 is LNHNV and CDR2 is YYDKDF in the germline V gene (reference sequence). The CDR3 contains 12 residues. The CDR3 region is CATSGTGAFQYF. DNA of the CDR3: TGTGCCACCAGCGGGACAGGGGCCTTTCAGTACTTC.

In regard to this clone: The sample has other DNA sequences that encode this CDR3 too. V usage is TRBV4-1 and J usage is TRBJ2-3; 7 nucleotides align to TRBD1. V shed 4 bases, J shed 0 bases, and the junction held 4 bases outside the gene matches. CDR1 MGHRA and CDR2 YSYEKL come from the germline V gene. The CDR3 totals 15 residues. The CDR3: CASSRRQGSTDTQYF. The CDR3 DNA reads TGCGCCAGCAGCCGGAGACAGGGAAGCACAGATACGCAGTATTTT.

The rearrangement uses TRBV7-9 and TRBJ2-3; 11 nucleotides agree with TRBD2. Germline V lookup: CDR1 SEHNR, CDR2 FQNEAQ (reference sequence). CDR3 length: 16 residues. With 5 bases clipped from V and 4 bases from J, the junction kept 8 bases outside the gene matches. The chain's CDR3 is CASSTPTSGSPDTQYF. The CDR3, as DNA: TGTGCCAGCAGCACACCCACTAGCGGGAGCCCAGATACGCAGTATTTT. Full variable domain (rest looked up from reference TRBV7-9 and TRBJ2-3): DTGVSQNPRHKITKRGQNVTFRCDPISEHNRLYWYRQTLGQGPEFLTYFQNEAQLEKSRLLSDRFSAERPKGSFSTLEIQRTEQGDSAMYLCASSTPTSGSPDTQYFGPGTRLTVL.

V and J are TRBV29-1 and TRBJ1-2; D is uncertain. V lost 4 bases, J lost 3 bases, and 12 bases lay in between. CDR1 and CDR2 from the germline V gene are SQVTM and ANQGSEA. CDR3 length: 13 residues. CDR3 DNA: TGCAGCGTTGTATTGAGGGCGGACTATGGCTACACCTTC. Residues: CSVVLRADYGYTF.